The 26 T cell receptor beta chains reported below all come from one sample, sequenced in a study of identical twins. A single record per CDR3 protein comes from TCRdb applying MiXCR to the 5' RACE reads. The sample consists of 450,000 to 650,000 distinct CDR3 sequences, approximately 14% of them appearing once. This sample also belongs to another study, concerning yellow fever vaccine responses in identical twins.

Sequenced material: CD4+ T cells sorted from blood. Receptors were obtained from a woman younger than 30 in good health.

There are a few counts of this clonotype. CDR3 bases: TGTGCCAGCAGAACAACCGGGACAGGGGTTTACAATGAGCAGTTCTTC. It specifies CASRTTGTGVYNEQFF. The V gene is TRBV12-3 or TRBV12-4, the J gene TRBJ2-1, with 10 nucleotides matching TRBD1. The CDR3 runs 16 residues. V gave up 6 bases and J gave up 4 bases; unmatched junction bases: 9.

This clonotype was detected a few times. A much larger clonotype is one base distant, so this may be a read error. This chain links TRBV5-1 with TRBJ1-1; D is unresolved. In germline, CDR1 is SGHRS, CDR2 YFSETQ. Trimming cost V 0 bases and J 6 bases, with 3 bases left between them. The CDR3 runs to 11 residues. The CDR3 spells CASSLDAEAFF. The CDR3 DNA reads TGCGCCAGCAGCTTGGACGCTGAAGCTTTCTTT.

V usage is TRBV14 and J usage is TRBJ1-5; D is unclear. The V end lost 4 bases, the J end lost 5 bases, and 9 bases lay between the germline ends. Germline CDR1 reads SGHDN; CDR2 reads FVKESK. The CDR3 totals 13 residues. CDR3 sequence: CASSRYDDQPQHF. DNA for the CDR3: TGTGCCAGCAGCCGGTACGACGATCAGCCCCAGCATTTT.

The chain uses TRBV10-3 and TRBJ2-7; weak D call: TRBD2 (5 bases). Germline assignment: CDR1 ENHRY and CDR2 SYGVKD. V was pared by 0 bases and J by 6 bases, with 9 bases between. The CDR3 runs to 13 residues. The CDR3 loop reads CAISESRRGEQYV. The CDR3 DNA reads as TGTGCCATCAGTGAGTCTCGACGGGGCGAGCAGTACGTC.

A few counts support this clonotype. V gene TRBV3-1 combines with J gene TRBJ2-3, with 10 positions matching TRBD2. The J segment lost 3 bases and the V segment lost 2 bases, leaving 8 bases of the junction unmatched. CDR3 length: 17 residues. In germline, CDR1 is LGHDT, CDR2 YNNKEL (reference sequence). The CDR3 DNA is TGTGCCAGCAGCCAAAGGACTAGCGGAACCAGGACAGATACGCAGTATTTT. Translating it yields CASSQRTSGTRTDTQYF.

The chain recombines TRBV3-1 with TRBJ2-1, with D uncertain. Germline V CDR1 and CDR2: LGHDT, YNNKEL (reference sequence). The V end was cut by 0 bases, the J end by 5 bases, with 8 bases between. The CDR3 contains 14 residues. In DNA form, the CDR3 reads TGTGCCAGCAGCCAAGATGGTACTGACAATGAGCAGTTCTTC. Amino acid sequence: CASSQDGTDNEQFF.

This chain uses TRBV5-1 with TRBJ2-5, with no clear D. Germline V CDR1 and CDR2: SGHRS, YFSETQ. This CDR3 is 15 amino acids long. Between the trimmed V and J ends, which lost 3 bases and 5 bases, there was a span of 17 bases. The CDR3 bases are TGCGCCAGCAGCTGGGAACCGGGCCCCGGGGAGACCCAGTACTTC. Protein product: CASSWEPGPGETQYF.

There are many counts of this clonotype. The chain is built from TRBV12-3 or TRBV12-4 and TRBJ1-2, with D perhaps matching TRBD1 (6 bases). This CDR3 is 15 amino acids long. The V end lost 1 base, the J end lost 8 bases, and 17 bases lay between the germline ends. CDR3 bases: TGTGCCAGCAGTTTAGGTCGGGGGCCGCTGGTGGGCTACACCTTC. Amino acid sequence: CASSLGRGPLVGYTF.

This clonotype was observed a handful of times. The V gene is TRBV29-1, the J gene TRBJ2-7, with TRBD2 as a possible D gene (5 bases). In germline, CDR1 is SQVTM, CDR2 ANQGSEA. This CDR3 is 12 amino acids long. The V end lost 4 bases, the J end lost 0 bases, and 7 bases lay between the germline ends. DNA of the CDR3: TGCAGCGTTGGAGGGAACTCCTACGAGCAGTACTTC. Residues: CSVGGNSYEQYF.

This clonotype was counted between two and nine times. This chain joins TRBV4-2 and TRBJ2-1; no clear D. The CDR3 length is 18 residues. Trimming shortened V by 2 bases and J by 5 bases, and 22 bases separated the two germline ends. Germline V gene data show CDR1 as LGHNA and CDR2 as YNFKEQ. In DNA, the CDR3 is TGTGCCAGCAGCCAAAGTTTAGGCCCCAGTGGCCCGGACAATGAGCAGTTCTTC. Translating gives CASSQSLGPSGPDNEQFF.

In its sample, this clonotype was seen a few times. The chain has TRBV3-1 and TRBJ2-2; the D is unclear. The CDR3 runs to 14 residues. Trimming stripped 4 bases from V and 2 bases from J, with 8 bases between. The germline V gene encodes CDR1 LGHDT and CDR2 YNNKEL (reference sequence). Here the CDR3 reads CASSPRANTGELFF. CDR3 DNA sequence: TGTGCCAGCAGCCCTAGAGCAAACACCGGGGAGCTGTTTTTT. The complete variable domain, with remaining parts taken from reference TRBV3-1 and TRBJ2-2, reads DTAVSQTPKYLVTQMGNDKSIKCEQNLGHDTMYWYKQDSKKFLKIMFSYNNKELIINETVPNRFSPKSPDKAHLNLHINSLELGDSAVYFCASSPRANTGELFFGEGSRLTVL.

This rearrangement joins TRBV7-9 to TRBJ2-7, with 14 bases fitting TRBD2. Per germline, CDR1 SEHNR and CDR2 FQNEAQ (reference sequence). The J segment lost 7 bases and the V segment lost 7 bases, leaving 9 bases of the junction unmatched. The length of the CDR3 is 15 residues. CDR3 region: CASTVGTSGSREQYF. The CDR3 DNA is TGTGCCAGCACCGTGGGGACTAGCGGGAGCCGGGAGCAGTACTTC. The full variable domain, with the rest looked up from reference TRBV7-9 and TRBJ2-7, is DTGVSQNPRHKITKRGQNVTFRCDPISEHNRLYWYRQTLGQGPEFLTYFQNEAQLEKSRLLSDRFSAERPKGSFSTLEIQRTEQGDSAMYLCASTVGTSGSREQYFGPGTRLTVT.

J is TRBJ2-5 and V is TRBV10-3; TRBD2 aligns across 11 bases. The CDR3 sequence is 15 residues long. With 5 bases clipped from V and 2 bases from J, the junction kept 4 bases outside the gene matches. Germline assignment: CDR1 ENHRY and CDR2 SYGVKD. CDR3 sequence: CAISRLAGIQETQYF. The CDR3 DNA reads as TGTGCCATCAGTAGACTAGCGGGAATACAAGAGACCCAGTACTTC.

The V call is TRBV5-6, the J call TRBJ1-5; TRBD1 matches at 8 bases. This CDR3 spans 15 amino acids. Looked up from germline, CDR1 is SGHDT and CDR2 is YYEEEE. V gave up 2 bases and J gave up 6 bases; unmatched junction bases: 7. The CDR3 loop reads CASSFGRGRGQPQHF. The CDR3 DNA follows: TGTGCCAGCAGCTTTGGCAGGGGGCGGGGTCAGCCCCAGCATTTT.

The chain links TRBV20-1 to TRBJ2-5, with 9 bases that match TRBD2. Germline CDR1 and CDR2: DFQATT and SNEGSKA (reference sequence). This CDR3 contains 16 residues. Trimming removed 0 bases from V and 7 bases from J; junction bases left unmatched: 12. The CDR3 DNA is TGCAGTGCTAGAGATCTGCCTAGCGGGGTGGTAGGGACCCAGTACTTC. The encoded protein is CSARDLPSGVVGTQYF.

There are a few counts of this clonotype. The chain couples TRBV3-1 to TRBJ1-5; no reliable D call. CDR3 length: 15 residues. V shed 1 base and J shed 0 bases, with 7 bases lying between them. Germline V gives CDR1 LGHDT, CDR2 YNNKEL (reference sequence). DNA of the CDR3: TGTGCCAGCAGCCAAGTTTATTCTAGCAATCAGCCCCAGCATTTT. Its translation is CASSQVYSSNQPQHF.

This clonotype was observed a handful of times. This chain joins TRBV12-3 or TRBV12-4 and TRBJ2-2; a possible D gene is TRBD1 (5 bases). The CDR3 contains 12 residues. Trimming cost V 5 bases and J 6 bases, with 7 bases left between them. The CDR3 here is CASSRQSGELFF. The DNA for the CDR3 is TGTGCCAGCAGTCGACAGTCCGGGGAGCTGTTTTTT.

In this sample, this clonotype turned up a few times. This rearrangement joins TRBV2 to TRBJ2-5; D is uncertain. In germline, CDR1 is SNHLY, CDR2 FYNNEI. V was clipped by 10 bases and J by 3 bases, with 15 bases between them. CDR3 length: 13 amino acids. CDR3 nucleotides: TGTGCCACTTCCCGGGCCACCGAAGAGACCCAGTACTTC. Encoded protein: CATSRATEETQYF.

The chain is built from TRBV21-1 and TRBJ2-7; the table's D call, TRBD1, has no DNA check behind it. TRBV21-1 has pseudogene status. The CDR3 is 17 residues long. CDR3 DNA: TGTGCCAGCAGCAAAGAACGGGGGCAGCATATCTCCTACGAGCAGTACTTC. This translates into CASSKERGQHISYEQYF.

V and J are TRBV5-1 and TRBJ2-5; TRBD1 or TRBD2 may be the D gene (6 bases each). CDR1 is SGHRS, CDR2 YFSETQ, per germline. The CDR3 runs 15 residues. V was pared by 3 bases and J by 5 bases, with 17 bases between. CDR3 bases: TGCGCCAGCAGCTGGGGGGCAGCGGATGGGGAGACCCAGTACTTC. Translated, it gives CASSWGAADGETQYF.

This clonotype was seen a handful of times. This sequence joins TRBV6-5 and TRBJ2-1; D is ambiguous. The V end lost 5 bases, the J end lost 0 bases, and 11 bases lay between the germline ends. Germline lookup yields CDR1 MNHEY and CDR2 SVGAGI. The length of the CDR3 is 15 residues. As DNA, the CDR3 is TGTGCCAGCAGTACCTCGGGCCACTCCTACAATGAGCAGTTCTTC. As protein: CASSTSGHSYNEQFF.

This clonotype was recorded many times. The chain combines TRBV12-3 or TRBV12-4 with TRBJ2-1; 15 nucleotides line up with TRBD2. CDR3 length equals 16 residues. Trimming removed 4 bases from V and 7 bases from J; junction bases left unmatched: 5. This chain's CDR3 is CASSSPGTSGRNEQFF. As DNA, the CDR3 is TGTGCCAGCAGTTCCCCGGGGACTAGCGGGAGGAATGAGCAGTTCTTC.

This chain uses TRBV11-2 with TRBJ2-7; the match to TRBD1 covers 10 bases. Germline CDR1 reads SGHAT; CDR2 reads FQNNGV. The CDR3 extends over 16 amino acids. The junction had 14 bases not matched to a gene; V was cut back by 5 bases and J by 7 bases. CDR3 residues: CASSTLTGGVGGEQYF. CDR3 DNA: TGTGCCAGCAGCACCCTGACAGGGGGCGTAGGCGGGGAGCAGTACTTC. Looking up the rest from reference TRBV11-2 and TRBJ2-7 gives the full variable domain: EAGVAQSPRYKIIEKRQSVAFWCNPISGHATLYWYQQILGQGPKLLIQFQNNGVVDDSQLPKDRFSAERLKGVDSTLKIQPAKLEDSAVYLCASSTLTGGVGGEQYFGPGTRLTVT.

This clonotype was seen a few times. The chain uses TRBV7-2 and TRBJ1-4; no clear D gene. The CDR3 extends over 14 amino acids. Germline CDR1 reads SGHTA; CDR2 reads FQGNSA. V was cut by 3 bases and J by 6 bases, with 11 bases left in between. CDR3 protein: CASSLGYGDEKLFF. In DNA form, the CDR3 reads TGTGCCAGCAGCTTGGGTTATGGCGATGAAAAACTGTTTTTT.

The V call is TRBV12-3 or TRBV12-4, the J call TRBJ2-4; possible D gene TRBD1, 6 bases. V was cut by 5 bases and J by 7 bases, with 18 bases left in between. The CDR3 runs 15 residues. In nucleotides, the CDR3 is TGTGCCAGCAGTCCACAGGGTGTCGGTGCGAACATTCAGTACTTC. Translation gives CASSPQGVGANIQYF.

The chain carries TRBV15 and TRBJ1-5; no definite D call. The CDR3 length is 14 residues. CDR1 is LNHNV and CDR2 is YYDKDF in the germline V gene (reference sequence). Trimming removed 0 bases at V and 2 bases at J, with 5 bases between. CDR3 sequence reads: CATSRDMGNQPQHF. The CDR3 nucleotides are TGTGCCACCAGCAGAGATATGGGCAATCAGCCCCAGCATTTT.